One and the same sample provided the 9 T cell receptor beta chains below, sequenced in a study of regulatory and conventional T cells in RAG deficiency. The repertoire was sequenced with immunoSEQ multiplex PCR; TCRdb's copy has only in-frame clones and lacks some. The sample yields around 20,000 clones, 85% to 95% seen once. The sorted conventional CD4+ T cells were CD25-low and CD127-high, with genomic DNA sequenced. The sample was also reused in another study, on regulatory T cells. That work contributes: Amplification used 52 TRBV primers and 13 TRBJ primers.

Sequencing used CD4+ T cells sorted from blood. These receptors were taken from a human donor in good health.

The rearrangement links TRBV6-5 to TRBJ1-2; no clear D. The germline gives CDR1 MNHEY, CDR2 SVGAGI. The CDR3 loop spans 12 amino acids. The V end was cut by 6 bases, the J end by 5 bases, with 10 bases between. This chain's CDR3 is CASSGIGYGYTF. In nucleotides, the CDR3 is TGTGCCAGCAGCGGTATTGGATATGGCTACACCTTC.

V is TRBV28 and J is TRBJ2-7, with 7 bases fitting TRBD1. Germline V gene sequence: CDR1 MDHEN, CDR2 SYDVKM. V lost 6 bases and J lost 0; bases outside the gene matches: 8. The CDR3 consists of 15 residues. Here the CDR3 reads CASSPGGILSYEQYF. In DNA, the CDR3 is TGTGCCAGCAGCCCAGGGGGAATTCTCTCCTACGAGCAGTACTTC.

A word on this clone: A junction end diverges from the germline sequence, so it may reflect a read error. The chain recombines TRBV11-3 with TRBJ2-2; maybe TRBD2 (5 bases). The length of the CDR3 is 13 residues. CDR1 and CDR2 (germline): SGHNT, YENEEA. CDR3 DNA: TGTGCCAGCAGCTTGGGCCAGACCGGGAAGCTGTTTTTT. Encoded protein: CASSLGQTGKLFF.

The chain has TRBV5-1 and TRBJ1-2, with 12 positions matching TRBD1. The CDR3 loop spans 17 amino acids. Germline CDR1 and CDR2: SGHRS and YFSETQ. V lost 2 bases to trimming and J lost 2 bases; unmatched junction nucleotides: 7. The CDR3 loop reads CASSFPGTGGPNYGYTF. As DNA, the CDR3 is TGCGCCAGCAGCTTTCCCGGGACAGGGGGCCCCAACTATGGCTACACCTTC.

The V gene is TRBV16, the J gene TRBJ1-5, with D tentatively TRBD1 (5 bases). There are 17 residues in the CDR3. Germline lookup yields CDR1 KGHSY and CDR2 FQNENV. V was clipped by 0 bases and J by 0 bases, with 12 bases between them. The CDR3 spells CASSQSFGGFSNQPQHF. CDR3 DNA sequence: TGTGCCAGCAGCCAATCTTTTGGGGGGTTTAGCAATCAGCCCCAGCATTTT.

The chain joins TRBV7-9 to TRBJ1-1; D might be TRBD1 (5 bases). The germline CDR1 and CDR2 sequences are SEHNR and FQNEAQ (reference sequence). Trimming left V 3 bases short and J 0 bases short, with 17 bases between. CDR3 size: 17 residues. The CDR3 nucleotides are TGTGCCAGCAGCTTTCCCCCCCGGGGGACGATGAACACTGAAGCTTTCTTT. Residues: CASSFPPRGTMNTEAFF.

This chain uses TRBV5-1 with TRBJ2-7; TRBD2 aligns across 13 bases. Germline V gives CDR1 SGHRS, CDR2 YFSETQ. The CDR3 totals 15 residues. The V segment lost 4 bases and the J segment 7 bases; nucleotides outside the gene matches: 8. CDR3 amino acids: CASSLGTSGDGEQYF. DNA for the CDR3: TGCGCCAGCAGCCTCGGGACTAGCGGGGATGGGGAGCAGTACTTC.

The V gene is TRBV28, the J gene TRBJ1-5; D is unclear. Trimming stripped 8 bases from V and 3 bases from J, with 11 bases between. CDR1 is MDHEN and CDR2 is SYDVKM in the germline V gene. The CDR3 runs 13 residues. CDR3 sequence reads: CASGRQFNQPQHF. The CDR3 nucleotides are TGTGCCAGCGGGAGGCAGTTCAATCAGCCCCAGCATTTT.

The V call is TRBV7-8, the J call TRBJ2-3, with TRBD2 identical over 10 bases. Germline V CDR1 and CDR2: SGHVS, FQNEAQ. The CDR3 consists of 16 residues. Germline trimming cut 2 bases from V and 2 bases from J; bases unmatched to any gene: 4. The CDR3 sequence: CASSLSGGDTTDTQYF. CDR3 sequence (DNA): TGTGCCAGCAGCTTAAGCGGGGGGGACACCACAGATACGCAGTATTTT.